Sequencing of this TCR beta chain was carried out in a study of T cell repertoires in cytomegalovirus infection. Study-wide results and limits: Dominating the ex vivo response were TCR beta clonotypes that were CMV-specific and HLA-C-restricted.

Note on this clonotype: The antigen is unknown. The junction does not match germline at one end; this may be a read error.

Germline-derived CDR1 and CDR2 are MNHEY and SVGAGI. CDR3 size: 16 residues. TCRdb used MiXCR to reprocess the reads, holding one entry per CDR3 protein. The sample includes just under 500,000 distinct CDR3 sequences, 30% to 35% of them seen just once. The TCR comes from a human donor in good health (CMV status not recorded). Some clones in this sample may be carry-over from other donors' samples. Sequencing was performed on cultured PBMCs, taken from culture after CMV antigen stimulation. The chain is built from TRBV6-5 and TRBJ1-5; maybe TRBD1 (6 bases). The CDR3 region is CASGVGGARSNQHQHF. CDR3 in DNA: TGTGCCAGCGGGGTCGGGGGGGCGCGTTCTAATCAGCACCAGCATTTT.